This T cell receptor (beta chain) was found in a study of identical twins. Unique molecular identifiers were present on the cDNA, and a universal primer site came from template switching. From the 5' RACE reads, TCRdb called clonotypes with MiXCR, one entry per CDR3 protein. The sample includes a few hundred thousand distinct CDR3 sequences, 20% to 30% of them seen just once. This clonotype was counted a few times. Its specificity is not known. Trimming stripped 3 bases from V and 7 bases from J, with 24 bases between. Germline V CDR1 and CDR2: DFQATT, SNEGSKA (reference sequence). This CDR3 region has 16 residues. Study-wide points: Out-of-frame alpha sequences common to twins exhibited an excess of low generation probability.

In addition, the sample was reused for a study of T cells expressing NK-cell markers. Per that paper: It was sorted CD3+CD56+NKG2C+, CD3+CD56+NKG2C- and CD3+CD56-NKG2C+ T cells that supplied the TCR beta repertoires. Once again these clonotypes came out on top in the CD3+CD56-NKG2C+ fraction of several donors.

The clonotype originates from a woman younger than 30 in good health. The V gene is TRBV20-1, the J gene TRBJ1-2; no clear D gene. Sequencing was done on a sample of CD4+ T cells sorted from blood. CDR3 sequence (DNA): TGCAGTGCTAGTAGGCCTGTCTCGGATTTCTTTGGTGGCTACACCTTC. Amino acids: CSASRPVSDFFGGYTF.